This TCR beta chain was profiled in a study of CD8+ T cells in alopecia areata (dated by TCRdb to 2016 to 2019). Notes on the research overall: The treated patients took part in an open-label pilot trial in which moderate-to-severe alopecia areata was treated with oral tofacitinib at 5 to 10 mg twice daily. Human TCRbeta sequencing covered scalp tissue and sorted CD4+ and CD8+ peripheral blood T cells from patchy and totalis/universalis alopecia areata patients and healthy controls. Tofacitinib was administered for 6 to 18 months, and 6 months of follow-up off drug were then conducted to assess delayed response and recurrence. Tofacitinib-treated patients had biopsies at baseline and at 4 and 24 weeks of treatment, with a later scalp biopsy in several patients. RNA was obtained with the PAXgene miRNA kit for fixed scalp, the miRNeasy kit for PBMCs, and the RNeasy kit for mouse skin. immunoSEQ multiplex PCR using 35 Vbeta forward primers and 13 Jbeta reverse primers was used to amplify TCRbeta CDR3 regions. The study used high-throughput TCRbeta sequencing to examine T cell clonal expansion in alopecia areata, in both the C3H/HeJ mouse model and human patients. Clonality in the scalp was compared among normal scalp (n=4), patchy alopecia areata scalp (n=8), and alopecia totalis/universalis scalp (n=8). Results the study describes overall, beyond this receptor: Lesional scalp, especially in alopecia totalis/universalis, showed higher clonality and more expanded CD8+ clones than normal scalp, suggesting antigenic drive. Compared with mice, TCR sequences shared between patients were less clear, possibly partly because of HLA diversity across the patient population. Resident alphabeta T cells in normal human skin are also sequenced, complicating scalp TCR repertoire analysis, unlike mouse skin dominated by gammadelta T cells.

The time point label of this sample denotes: baseline before oral tofacitinib. Peripheral blood and lesional scalp punch biopsies were obtained from patients with alopecia areata. PBMCs were isolated by density centrifugation and stained for CD3, CD4 and CD8, and CD4+ and CD8+ T cells were sorted on a FACSAria. V sheds 0 bases and J sheds 8 bases, leaving 4 bases between their ends. The germline V gene (reference sequence) provides CDR1 GTSNPN and CDR2 SVGIG. There are 11 amino acids in the CDR3, from cysteine to phenylalanine inclusive. Only the CDR3 part of the read is kept: 33 bases, read in frame from the first base. Turning to this clone: Its binding antigen is unknown. Qualities for individual bases were not recorded, and no much larger clone is one base off. Other DNA sequences within the sample encode an identical CDR3.

The library was prepared using the immunoSEQ multiplex PCR assay. RNA was extracted from all samples and reverse transcribed into cDNA, which served as template for TCR sequencing. SuperScript III was used for first-strand cDNA synthesis, primed with a 2:1 mix of oligo-dT and random hexamers. A synthetic immune receptor repertoire was used to measure amplification bias, and any remaining bias was corrected computationally. Per the authors' processing: Raw reads were preprocessed for error removal, and CDR3 was defined according to IMGT conventions as running from the conserved cysteine to phenylalanine. To get clonality, Shannon entropy was normalized by log2 of the number of productive unique TCRs and the result was subtracted from 1. Whether each scalp clone was CD4 or CD8 was inferred by checking scalp TCRbeta sequences against the CD4 and CD8 repertoires from sorted blood. The immuneACCESS repertoire file appears here via TCRdb, limited to in-frame rearrangements. These files lack a portion of the clones; in checked studies, under half of the deficit traces to unresolved V genes, and the cause of the others is not known. D and trimming come from the DNA, and the V and J calls and clone size come from that table. A total of 200,000 to 250,000 clones appear in this sample, roughly two thirds of them only once. The ten largest clones capture 0.95% to 1.5% of the sample.

Recombination linked TRBV30 to TRBJ1-4, with the D gene not confidently named. This TCR came from a human donor with alopecia areata. Sequencing was performed on CD4+ T cells sorted from blood, taken at week 0. Here the CDR3 is given as CAWSVGEKLFF. The DNA sequence is given as TGTGCCTGGAGTGTGGGGGAAAAACTGTTTTTT. When the CDR3 is completed using the reference TRBV30 and TRBJ1-4 genes on either side, the full variable domain is SQTIHQWPATLVQPVGSPLSLECTVEGTSNPNLYWYRQAAGRGLQLLFYSVGIGQISSEVPQNLSASRPQDRQFILSSKKLLLSDSGFYLCAWSVGEKLFFGSGTQLSVL.